This T cell receptor beta chain was sequenced for a study of cytomegalovirus exposure and HLA in healthy donors. The PCR had 60 Vbeta and 13 Jbeta primers. Original handling: There were about 80 million unique TCR beta chains by a later count, and approximately 10 million of them were shared. Clones were sequenced by immunoSEQ multiplex PCR, and TCRdb holds only the in-frame ones, with some missing. V, J and clone size are taken as reported in that table, and D and trimming were inferred from the DNA itself. The table includes under 200,000 clones, roughly three quarters detected once. About this clone itself: What it binds is unknown.

Regarding the study as a whole: An assumption of roughly uniform sequencing depth across donors underlay the presence/absence analyses.

The sequenced sample was PBMCs. The TCR comes from a woman in her 40s in good health and CMV-seropositive.

CDR3 nucleotide sequence: TGCGCCAGCAGTGAGGAGCGGGGGCACAACAATGAGCAGTTCTTC. It is translated as CASSEERGHNNEQFF. The V gene is TRBV10-2, the J gene TRBJ2-1, with 8 bases fitting TRBD2. Unmatched junction bases numbered 5, after V lost 2 bases and J lost 5 bases. Germline lookup yields CDR1 WSHSY and CDR2 SAAADI. The CDR3 runs to 15 residues.